This TCR beta chain was identified during a study of blood T cell repertoires in COVID-19. About the research overall: Samples of COVID-19 (acute and convalescent) were obtained from the United States, Italy and Spain. T cells, B-cell-depleted T cells, or PBMCs provided the cDNA or gDNA that served as material.

The length of the CDR3 is 17 residues. CDR1 and CDR2 (germline): MNHNS, SASEGT. V was pared by 1 base and J by 5 bases, with 10 bases of the junction left unmatched. The table came from immunoSEQ multiplex PCR; TCRdb's copy has only in-frame clones and leaves some out. The repertoire holds about 15,000 clones, 91% seen once, with about 4.7% in the top ten. The receptor's source is a man between 60 and 75 years old with active COVID-19. V gene TRBV6-1 combines with J gene TRBJ1-1; 10 bases are a match to TRBD1. Sequenced input: peripheral blood. CDR3 amino acids: CASSEGWGGTGVTEAFF. The CDR3 DNA reads TGTGCCAGCAGTGAAGGTTGGGGTGGGACAGGGGTGACTGAAGCTTTCTTT.